This TCR beta chain was sequenced for a study of cytomegalovirus exposure and HLA in healthy donors. Study-level information: The same platform as the roughly 670 first-cohort repertoires was used for the 120 validation repertoires, a later analysis reported.

The germline V gene has CDR1 SEHNR and CDR2 FQNEAQ (reference sequence). Germline trimming cut 1 base from V and 2 bases from J; bases unmatched to any gene: 3. CDR3 length: 15 residues. Using immunoSEQ multiplex PCR, the repertoire was profiled, and TCRdb retains in-frame clones only, with some absent. There are 100,000 to 150,000 clones in the sample; 90% to 97% occur only once, and 1.7% lies in the top ten. A single count supports this clone. Its cognate antigen is unknown. Study observations and caveats: Cytomegalovirus association was listed for around 180 TCR beta chains. That first-cohort TCR clusters tended to co-occur in the approximately 110 validation repertoires was found in a later analysis.

The chain links TRBV7-9 to TRBJ2-7; 9 positions agree with TRBD2. Sequenced: PBMCs. The clonotype was recovered from a man younger than 35 in good health and CMV-seronegative. As DNA, the CDR3 is TGTGCCAGCAGCTTAGATCCTAGCGGGGCCTACGAGCAGTACTTC. Protein product: CASSLDPSGAYEQYF.